A selection of T cell receptor beta chains follows, all from one sample in a study of blood T cells in healthy people across ages. TCRdb fed the 5' RACE reads into MiXCR, producing one record per CDR3 protein. This sample has 450,000 to 650,000 distinct CDR3 sequences, with less than 25% found just once. These data were also reused for a study on T cells of mothers and their children.

Specimen: blood. These receptors were obtained from a boy aged 5-17 years in good health. Each CDR3 is given with its conserved first and last residue. D genes are given only for firm matches. Clone size is not always given. Where it is, it says once, few, many or a class for expanded clones.

clone_size | d_call | j_call | v_call | cdr3_nt | cdr3_aa
few | - | TRBJ2-1 | TRBV18 | TGTGCCAGCTCCCTTGAGGGGGGGAACAATGAGCAGTTCTTC | CASSLEGGNNEQFF
- | - | TRBJ2-1 | TRBV11-2 | TGTGCCAGCAACCTGACAGTCTACAACTCCTACAATGAGCAGTTCTTC | CASNLTVYNSYNEQFF
- | - | TRBJ2-7 | TRBV7-9 | TGTGCCAGCAGCTTTTCCCCCGACAGACCTTCGTACTACGAGCAGTACTTC | CASSFSPDRPSYYEQYF
once | - | TRBJ2-1 | TRBV20-1 | TGCAGTGCTAGGGAGACTTCGAACAATGAGCAGTTCTTC | CSARETSNNEQFF
few | TRBD1 | TRBJ1-5 | TRBV9 | TGTGCCAGCAGCGTAGCTGGGGACAGAGATCAGCCCCAGCATTTT | CASSVAGDRDQPQHF
many | - | TRBJ2-2 | TRBV7-2 | TGTGCCAGCAGCACATACGGCGGGGAGCTGTTTTTT | CASSTYGGELFF
few | - | TRBJ2-3 | TRBV7-6 | TGTGCCAGCAGCCCCTCCGGACTGACTAGCACAGATACGCAGTATTTT | CASSPSGLTSTDTQYF
- | - | TRBJ1-4 | TRBV6-2/TRBV6-3 | TGTGCCAGCAGTGTGCAGGGTAATGAAAAACTGTTTTTT | CASSVQGNEKLFF
- | - | TRBJ1-2 | TRBV11-2 | TGTGCCAGCAGGACTCAGGGCGACCCATGGAATGGTGGCTACACCTTC | CASRTQGDPWNGGYTF
- | TRBD1 | TRBJ1-1 | TRBV18 | TGTGCCAGCTCACCAACTTTACAGGGGGCGGGGGACACTGAAGCTTTCTTT | CASSPTLQGAGDTEAFF
- | TRBD2 | TRBJ2-1 | TRBV4-3 | TGCGCCAGCAGCCAAATACTAGCGGGAGGCTCTGCCCCCGATGAGCAGTTCTTC | CASSQILAGGSAPDEQFF
- | TRBD2 | TRBJ2-3 | TRBV4-3 | TGCGCCAGCAGCCTGCCAGGGGATACTACTAGCGGGAGTGCCACAGATACGCAGTATTTT | CASSLPGDTTSGSATDTQYF
- | - | TRBJ2-7 | TRBV27 | TGTGCCAGCAGTTTACAGGAATCCTACGAGCAGTACTTC | CASSLQESYEQYF
- | - | TRBJ2-1 | TRBV13 | TGTGCCACCACCGAGGTCGGACAGTCTAATGAGCAGTTCTTC | CATTEVGQSNEQFF
- | - | TRBJ2-6 | TRBV6-1 | TGTGCCAGCAGTCAACCGACAGGAGTACATTCTGGGGCCAACGTCCTGACTTTC | CASSQPTGVHSGANVLTF
few | - | TRBJ2-1 | TRBV7-3 | TGTGCCAGCAGCCCCCAGCCCTTCTCCTACAATGAGCAGTTCTTC | CASSPQPFSYNEQFF
- | TRBD2 | TRBJ2-1 | TRBV9 | TGTGCCAGCAGCGTCACCGGGACTAGTACGGCGGATGAGCAGTTCTTC | CASSVTGTSTADEQFF
few | - | TRBJ2-5 | TRBV7-9 | TGTGCCAGCAGCGGAGAGGCAGGCCAAGAGACCCAGTACTTC | CASSGEAGQETQYF
once | - | TRBJ2-5 | TRBV24-1 | TGTGCCACCAGTGATTTAAGACACGGAGAGACCCAGTACTTC | CATSDLRHGETQYF
- | TRBD1 | TRBJ2-1 | TRBV20-1 | TGCAGTGCTAGGAAACCGGGACAGGGGGACAATGAGCAGTTCTTC | CSARKPGQGDNEQFF
- | TRBD2 | TRBJ2-7 | TRBV4-3 | TGCGCCAGCAGCCGTGCTAGCGGGGCGCCCACCTACGAGCAGTACTTC | CASSRASGAPTYEQYF
- | - | TRBJ2-7 | TRBV7-9 | TGTGCCAGCAACGCCCCCCCCAGCTACGAGCAGTACTTC | CASNAPPSYEQYF
- | TRBD2 | TRBJ2-3 | TRBV7-8 | TGTGCCAGCAGCCGAAACCTAGCGGGGGGCACAGATACGCAGTATTTT | CASSRNLAGGTDTQYF
many | - | TRBJ2-3 | TRBV6-4 | TGTGCCAGCAGCCAGGGTCCTGGAGGCACAGATACGCAGTATTTT | CASSQGPGGTDTQYF
- | TRBD1 | TRBJ2-7 | TRBV6-6 | TGTGCCAGCAGTTACTCCGGGACAGGACACGACGAGCAGTACTTC | CASSYSGTGHDEQYF
many | - | TRBJ2-5 | TRBV7-2 | TGTGCCAGCAGTTCGTTCGAGACCCAGTACTTC | CASSSFETQYF
- | - | TRBJ2-4 | TRBV29-1 | TGCAGCGTATTAGACACAACCCTAGCCAAAAACATTCAGTACTTC | CSVLDTTLAKNIQYF
few | TRBD2 | TRBJ2-5 | TRBV7-6 | TGTGCCAGCAGCTTAGGGACTAGCGGGAGTTCGGAGACCCAGTACTTC | CASSLGTSGSSETQYF
many | TRBD1 | TRBJ1-4 | TRBV20-1 | TGCAGTGCTACCGGGACAGGGAATGAAAAACTGTTTTTT | CSATGTGNEKLFF
- | TRBD1 | TRBJ1-1 | TRBV6-5 | TGTGCCAGCAGTCACCGGGACAGGAACACTGAAGCTTTCTTT | CASSHRDRNTEAFF
- | - | TRBJ1-5 | TRBV4-1 | TGCGCCAGCAGCCATCCCAGGGGCAATCAGCCCCAGCATTTT | CASSHPRGNQPQHF
few | - | TRBJ2-7 | TRBV5-5 | TGTGCCAGCAGCTTGTATCTTAGCGAGACAGCGTTCTACGAGCAGTACTTC | CASSLYLSETAFYEQYF
few | - | TRBJ2-7 | TRBV18 | TGTGCCAGCTCACCTACTTCTCGGGCCCTCCTGGGTGAGCAGTACTTC | CASSPTSRALLGEQYF
few | TRBD1 | TRBJ1-1 | TRBV20-1 | TGCAGTGCTCTGATGGCCTGGACAGGTGTCCTCATGAACACTGAAGCTTTCTTT | CSALMAWTGVLMNTEAFF
few | - | TRBJ2-7 | TRBV29-1 | TGCAGCGTTGAAAATCGCGGGGTGGGCGAGCAGTACTTC | CSVENRGVGEQYF
- | - | TRBJ1-2 | TRBV6-1 | TGTGCCAGCAAATCCCCAGGAAGGGGAACTAACTATGGCTACACCTTC | CASKSPGRGTNYGYTF
- | TRBD1 | TRBJ2-1 | TRBV28 | TGTGCCAGCAGTTTATCAGGGGGCACCTACAATGAGCAGTTCTTC | CASSLSGGTYNEQFF